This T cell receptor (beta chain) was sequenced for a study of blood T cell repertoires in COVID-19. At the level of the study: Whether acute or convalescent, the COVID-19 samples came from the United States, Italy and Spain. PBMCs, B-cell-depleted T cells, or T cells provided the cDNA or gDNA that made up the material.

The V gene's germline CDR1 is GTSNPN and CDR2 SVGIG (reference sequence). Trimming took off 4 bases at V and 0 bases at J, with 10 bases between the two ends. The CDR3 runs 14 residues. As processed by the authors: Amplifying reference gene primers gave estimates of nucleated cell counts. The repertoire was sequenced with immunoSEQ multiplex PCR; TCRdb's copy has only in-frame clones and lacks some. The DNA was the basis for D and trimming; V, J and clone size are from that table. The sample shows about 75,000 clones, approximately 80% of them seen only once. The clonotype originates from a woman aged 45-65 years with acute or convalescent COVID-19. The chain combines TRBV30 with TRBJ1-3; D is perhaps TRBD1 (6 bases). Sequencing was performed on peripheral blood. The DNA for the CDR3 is TGTGCCTGGACCAAACAGGGCTCTGGAAACACCATATATTTT. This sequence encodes CAWTKQGSGNTIYF.